These T cell receptor beta chains were read from a single sample in a study of T cell responses to AZD1222 COVID-19 vaccine. This table comes from immunoSEQ multiplex PCR, and its TCRdb copy is limited to in-frame clones, with some not included. This repertoire shows just over 150,000 clones, more than 90% found once; its top ten account for 1.5%. The sample was peripheral blood, taken 28 days after the second AZD1222 dose. The receptors originated from an adult who received the AZD1222 COVID-19 vaccine. CDR3s include the opening cysteine and the closing phenylalanine or tryptophan. Fields, in order: J gene, D gene, V gene, clone size, CDR3 DNA, CDR3 protein. A D gene is named only where the DNA matches it firmly. Some rows have no size entry. The others give once, few or many, or a class for an expanded clone.

>TRBJ2-1|NA|TRBV5-1|NA
TGCGCCAGCAGGTACTGGGACCTACCTCAGGAGGAGCAGTTCTTC
CASRYWDLPQEEQFF
>TRBJ2-7|NA|TRBV6-1|NA
TGTGCCAGCAGTGATCTGGGTCCGTACTTC
CASSDLGPYF
>TRBJ1-2|NA|TRBV4-1|NA
TGCGCCAGCAGCCAAGGACCTGCCCTCCGTTCTAACTATGGCTACACCTTC
CASSQGPALRSNYGYTF
>TRBJ1-1|NA|TRBV7-9|NA
TGTGCCAGCAGCCCGCAGGGGACTAACGTGAACACTGAAGCTTTCTTT
CASSPQGTNVNTEAFF
>TRBJ2-3|NA|TRBV5-4|NA
TGTGCCAGCAGGCCCTCCGGGACCACCACAGATACGCAGTATTTT
CASRPSGTTTDTQYF
>TRBJ1-1|TRBD1|TRBV9|NA
TGTGCCAGCAGCGTTGGGACAGGGGTTCGTGAAGCTTTCTTT
CASSVGTGVREAFF
>TRBJ2-7|TRBD2|TRBV6-5|NA
TGTGCCAGCAGCAGATATACGGGAGGGCCTTACGAGCAGTACTTC
CASSRYTGGPYEQYF
>TRBJ1-1|NA|TRBV14|NA
TGTGCCAGCAGCCAAGAAAGAATAAGCACTGAAGCTTTCTTT
CASSQERISTEAFF
>TRBJ1-2|NA|TRBV4-1|once
TGCGCCAGCAGCCAACCAAGACAGAACTATGGCTACACCTTC
CASSQPRQNYGYTF
>TRBJ1-2|TRBD1|TRBV6-5|NA
TGTGCCAGCAGACAGGGGGACGGATTATACTATGGCTACACCTTC
CASRQGDGLYYGYTF
>TRBJ2-7|NA|TRBV5-8|NA
TGTGCCAGCAGCGGGGAAGGCTACGAGCAGTACTTC
CASSGEGYEQYF
>TRBJ1-5|NA|TRBV18|NA
TGTGCCAGCTCACAAGGGTTGGAACAGCCCCAGCATTTT
CASSQGLEQPQHF
>TRBJ1-2|TRBD1|TRBV5-1|NA
TGCGCCAGCAGCTTGGACGGGGCAGGGGGCCCCTTCTATGGCTACACCTTC
CASSLDGAGGPFYGYTF
>TRBJ1-4|NA|TRBV6-5|once
TGTGCCAGCAGAACCCCGGGAGGTGAAAAACTGTTTTTT
CASRTPGGEKLFF
>TRBJ1-1|NA|TRBV5-4|NA
TGTGCCAGCAGCCTCACTCACAGGAATGAAGCTTTCTTT
CASSLTHRNEAFF
>TRBJ1-1|NA|TRBV12-3/TRBV12-4|NA
TGTGCCAGCAGTTTAGGATCGGGGGAGAGCGCTTTCTTT
CASSLGSGESAFF
>TRBJ1-2|NA|TRBV2|NA
TGTGCCAGCAGGGTAGGAGGTAATGACTATGGCTACACCTTC
CASRVGGNDYGYTF
>TRBJ2-6|NA|TRBV19|NA
TGTGCCAGTAGTATATCGGCGTCTGGGGCCAACGTCCTGACTTTC
CASSISASGANVLTF
>TRBJ1-2|NA|TRBV6-6|NA
TGTGCCAGCAGCCCCCCGACAGAGTATGGCTACACCTTC
CASSPPTEYGYTF
>TRBJ2-3|NA|TRBV7-9|NA
TGTGCCAGCAGCCCGAAGCCACGCAGCACAGATACGCAGTATTTT
CASSPKPRSTDTQYF
>TRBJ1-5|NA|TRBV2|NA
TGTGCCAGCAGTTACGGGTCGAGCAATCAGCCCCAGCATTTT
CASSYGSSNQPQHF
>TRBJ2-2|TRBD1|TRBV19|NA
TGTGCCAGTAGTATGGCGCAGGGGGCGCCCCCGAACACCGGGGAGCTGTTTTTT
CASSMAQGAPPNTGELFF
>TRBJ1-2|NA|TRBV27|NA
TGTGCCAGCAGCGGTAACAGGGTCAACTATGGCTACACCTTC
CASSGNRVNYGYTF
>TRBJ1-5|TRBD1|TRBV25-1|NA
TGTGCCAGCAGTGACCGACAGGGTAGCAATCAGCCCCAGCATTTT
CASSDRQGSNQPQHF
>TRBJ2-3|TRBD2|TRBV29-1|NA
TGCAGCGCAACGGTTGGGCGGGGGTCGACAGATACGCAGTATTTT
CSATVGRGSTDTQYF
>TRBJ1-4|TRBD1|TRBV6-5|NA
TGTGCCAGCAGTTACTCAAGGACAGGACGGGGAAAGAAACTGTTTTTT
CASSYSRTGRGKKLFF
>TRBJ1-3|NA|TRBV7-2|NA
TGTGCCAGCAGCTTAGTGGGACGGGGCTCTGGAAACACCATATATTTT
CASSLVGRGSGNTIYF
>TRBJ1-2|NA|TRBV19|NA
TGTGCCAGTAGTCTCCCCAAGAAAGGGATCTATGGCTACACCTTC
CASSLPKKGIYGYTF
>TRBJ1-5|TRBD1|TRBV19|NA
TGTGCCAGTAGTATACCCGGGACAGGAGATCAGCCCCAGCATTTT
CASSIPGTGDQPQHF
>TRBJ2-5|NA|TRBV19|NA
TGTGCCAGTAGTATTCCAGGGGCTGGTGAGACCCAGTACTTC
CASSIPGAGETQYF
>TRBJ2-3|TRBD2|TRBV9|NA
TGTGCCAGCAGCGTACGGGGGGGCTTGGCAGATACGCAGTATTTT
CASSVRGGLADTQYF
>TRBJ1-5|NA|TRBV2|NA
TGTGCCAGCAGTGAAGCGCGTACCGCGCCCCAGCATTTT
CASSEARTAPQHF
>TRBJ1-1|NA|TRBV5-1|NA
TGCGCCAGCAGCCTAATCGGCAGGGCGGACACTGAAGCTTTCTTT
CASSLIGRADTEAFF
>TRBJ1-1|NA|TRBV6-5|NA
TGTGCCAGCAGTTACAGGGGCAACACTGAAGCTTTCTTT
CASSYRGNTEAFF
>TRBJ1-6|NA|TRBV6-5|once
TGTGCCAGCAGTTACGCGATCTTCAATACACCCCTCCACTTT
CASSYAIFNTPLHF
>TRBJ2-1|TRBD2|TRBV5-1|NA
TGCGCCAGCAGGACGGGACTAGCGGCCAGCTCCTACAATGAGCAGTTCTTC
CASRTGLAASSYNEQFF
>TRBJ1-2|NA|TRBV6-4|NA
TGTGCCAGCAGCTCAGGGAACTATGGCTACACCTTC
CASSSGNYGYTF
>TRBJ2-7|NA|TRBV2|few
TGTGCCAGCACCGACGGCCCCACCCTAGCCCGCGAGCAGTACTTC
CASTDGPTLAREQYF
>TRBJ1-6|TRBD1|TRBV5-1|NA
TGCGCCAGCAGCTACCCCAGGGGGCCCCTCCACTTT
CASSYPRGPLHF
>TRBJ2-5|NA|TRBV7-9|NA
TGTGCCAGCAGCAGGGGGAGGGTTAGCGGAAACCAAGAGACCCAGTACTTC
CASSRGRVSGNQETQYF
>TRBJ2-3|NA|TRBV18|once
TGTGCCAGCTCCCCCATGGGGGAAGATACGCAGTATTTT
CASSPMGEDTQYF
>TRBJ1-2|NA|TRBV30|NA
TGTGCCTGGAGTGTACGGGGGACATCCTATGGCTACACCTTC
CAWSVRGTSYGYTF
>TRBJ2-7|NA|TRBV6-5|NA
TGTGCCAGCAGTCGGGACCGCGAGCAGTACTTC
CASSRDREQYF
>TRBJ1-3|NA|TRBV9|NA
TGTGCCAGCAGCGTAGCGTCTGGAAACACCATATATTTT
CASSVASGNTIYF
>TRBJ1-2|NA|TRBV18|once
TGTGCCAGCTCGCGACAGGCTAACTATGGCTACACCTTC
CASSRQANYGYTF
>TRBJ1-4|NA|TRBV5-1|NA
TGCGCCAGCAGCTTGAACTTGGATAGAGTACAAGAAAAACTGTTTTTT
CASSLNLDRVQEKLFF
>TRBJ2-6|NA|TRBV7-3|NA
TGTGCCAGCAGCTTACAGGGGACGGGGGCCAACGTCCTGACTTTC
CASSLQGTGANVLTF
>TRBJ2-7|NA|TRBV7-8|NA
TGTGCCAGCAGCCAAGGGGACCAGCGGCGAGAGCAGTACTTC
CASSQGDQRREQYF
>TRBJ1-2|NA|TRBV7-5|NA
TGTGCCAGAAGCTTGGGACAGCCCTCAAAAAAATATGGCTACACCTTC
CARSLGQPSKKYGYTF
>TRBJ1-5|TRBD1|TRBV19|NA
TGTGCCAGTAGTACTAGGACAGGGGTTAGCAATCAGCCCCAGCATTTT
CASSTRTGVSNQPQHF
>TRBJ2-2|NA|TRBV30|NA
TGTGCCTGGAGTTCGGTCAGGGGCCGTGCCGGGGAGCTGTTTTTT
CAWSSVRGRAGELFF
>TRBJ2-7|TRBD2|TRBV7-9|NA
TGTGCCAGCAGCTTATTACGCGGGGGGGCTTCCTACGAGCAGTACTTC
CASSLLRGGASYEQYF
>TRBJ2-3|TRBD2|TRBV7-7|few
TGTGCTAGCAGCCTTAGTAACGCGGGAGTAGATACGCAGTATTTT
CASSLSNAGVDTQYF